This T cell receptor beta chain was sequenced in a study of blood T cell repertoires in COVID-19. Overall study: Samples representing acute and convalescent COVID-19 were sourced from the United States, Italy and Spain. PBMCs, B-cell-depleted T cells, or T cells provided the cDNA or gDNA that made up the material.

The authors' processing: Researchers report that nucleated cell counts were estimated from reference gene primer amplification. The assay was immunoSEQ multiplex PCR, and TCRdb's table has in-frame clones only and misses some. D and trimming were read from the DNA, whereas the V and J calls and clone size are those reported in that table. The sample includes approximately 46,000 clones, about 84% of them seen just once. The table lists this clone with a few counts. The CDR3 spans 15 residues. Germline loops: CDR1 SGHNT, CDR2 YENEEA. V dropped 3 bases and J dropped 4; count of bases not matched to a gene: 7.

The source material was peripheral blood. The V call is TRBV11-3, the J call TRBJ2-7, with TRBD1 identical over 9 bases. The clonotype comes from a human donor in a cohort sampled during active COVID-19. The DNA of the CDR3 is TGTGCCAGCAGCTTGACCGGGACAGGGCTTTACGAGCAGTACTTC. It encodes CASSLTGTGLYEQYF.